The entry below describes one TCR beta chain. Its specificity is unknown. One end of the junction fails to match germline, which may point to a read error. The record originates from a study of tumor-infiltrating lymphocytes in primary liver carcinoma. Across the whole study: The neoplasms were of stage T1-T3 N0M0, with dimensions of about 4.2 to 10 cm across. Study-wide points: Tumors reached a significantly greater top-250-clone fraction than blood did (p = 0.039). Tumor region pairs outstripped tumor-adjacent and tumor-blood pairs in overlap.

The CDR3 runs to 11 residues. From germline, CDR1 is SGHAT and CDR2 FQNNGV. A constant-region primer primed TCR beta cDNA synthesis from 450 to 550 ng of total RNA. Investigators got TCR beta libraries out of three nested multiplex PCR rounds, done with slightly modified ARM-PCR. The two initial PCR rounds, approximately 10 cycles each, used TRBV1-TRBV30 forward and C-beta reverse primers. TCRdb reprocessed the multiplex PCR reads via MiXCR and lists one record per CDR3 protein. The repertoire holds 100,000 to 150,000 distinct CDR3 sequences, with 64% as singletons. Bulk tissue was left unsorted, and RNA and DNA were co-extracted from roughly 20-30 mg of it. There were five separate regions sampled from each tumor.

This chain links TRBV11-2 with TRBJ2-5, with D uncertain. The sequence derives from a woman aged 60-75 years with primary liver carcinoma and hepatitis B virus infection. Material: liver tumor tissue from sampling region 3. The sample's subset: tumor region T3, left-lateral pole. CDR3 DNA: TGTGCCAGCAGCTTAAGTGAGACCCTGCACTTC. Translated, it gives CASSLSETLHF.